These 5 T cell receptor beta chains share one sample of origin, sequenced in a study of patients and donors after allogeneic stem cell transplantation. TCRdb redid the calling of the RT-PCR reads with MiXCR, one entry per CDR3 protein. The sample has about 110,000 distinct CDR3 sequences, 35% to 45% seen once; the top ten hold 27%. The sequenced sample consisted of blood, either unsorted or a sorted T cell fraction (not recorded which). These receptors originate from a human donor who was either an allogeneic HSCT recipient or a stem cell or donor lymphocyte infusion donor (not recorded which). It is not recorded whose cells these are; they may come from a transplant donor.

The chain employs TRBV6-2 or TRBV6-3 and TRBJ2-7, with D possibly TRBD2 on 5 matching bases. CDR3 length: 13 residues. The germline V gene encodes CDR1 MNHEY and CDR2 SVGEGT. V was cut by 6 bases and J by 5 bases, with 14 bases left in between. CDR3 loop: CASSNVAGDEQYF. DNA for the CDR3: TGTGCCAGCAGCAACGTGGCGGGCGACGAGCAGTACTTC.

V is TRBV27 and J is TRBJ1-2; 7 bases agree with TRBD1. The CDR3 covers 13 residues. With V trimmed by 6 bases and J by 5 bases, 6 bases remained unmatched. Germline CDR1 reads MNHEY; CDR2 reads SMNVEV (reference sequence). The CDR3 reads CASRRGPLYGYTF. Here the CDR3 DNA reads TGTGCCAGCAGAAGGGGGCCTTTATATGGCTACACCTTC.

This clonotype was observed at least ten times. The rearrangement joins TRBV27 to TRBJ1-1, with 7 bases aligning to TRBD1. The V segment lost 6 bases and the J segment 1 base; nucleotides outside the gene matches: 2. The CDR3 runs 13 residues. Germline V CDR1 and CDR2: MNHEY, SMNVEV (reference sequence). The CDR3 DNA reads as TGTGCCAGCAGAAGGGACAGGAACACTGAAGCTTTCTTT. Protein: CASRRDRNTEAFF.

This clonotype has only a few counts. The rearrangement links TRBV20-1 to TRBJ2-2, with 14 bases identical to TRBD2. J was trimmed by 1 base and V by 5 bases; bases with no gene match: 3. Germline V gene sequence: CDR1 DFQATT, CDR2 SNEGSKA (reference sequence). This CDR3 has 16 amino acids. This CDR3 is CSAFGLAGGNTGELFF. Written as DNA, the CDR3 is TGCAGTGCTTTCGGACTAGCGGGAGGGAACACCGGGGAGCTGTTTTTT.

This chain joins TRBV20-1 and TRBJ2-7; TRBD2 aligns across 10 bases. This CDR3 has 15 amino acids. Trimming removed 3 bases from V and 3 bases from J; junction bases left unmatched: 8. Germline loops: CDR1 DFQATT, CDR2 SNEGSKA (reference sequence). The CDR3 DNA is TGCAGTGCTAGGGGTACTAGCGGGAACATCTACGAGCAGTACTTC. The encoded protein is CSARGTSGNIYEQYF.